This record covers a single T cell receptor beta chain. These data are taken from a study of blood T cell repertoires in COVID-19. The protocol was immunoSEQ multiplex PCR, while the TCRdb copy is restricted to in-frame clones and leaves out a portion. Counted here are roughly 52,000 clones, over 75% occurring once; the ten biggest clones make up more than 9.5%. The sequenced material came from peripheral blood. The sequence was collected from a human donor in a cohort sampled during active COVID-19.

The CDR3 nucleotides read TGTGCCTGGAGTACCGGGACTAGCGAAACCGGAGATACGCAGTATTTT. Protein product: CAWSTGTSETGDTQYF. The chain recombines TRBV30 with TRBJ2-3, with 10 bases identical to TRBD2. Unmatched junction bases numbered 10, after V lost 2 bases and J lost 5 bases. Germline V gene lookup returns CDR1 GTSNPN and CDR2 SVGIG (reference sequence). This CDR3 spans 16 amino acids.